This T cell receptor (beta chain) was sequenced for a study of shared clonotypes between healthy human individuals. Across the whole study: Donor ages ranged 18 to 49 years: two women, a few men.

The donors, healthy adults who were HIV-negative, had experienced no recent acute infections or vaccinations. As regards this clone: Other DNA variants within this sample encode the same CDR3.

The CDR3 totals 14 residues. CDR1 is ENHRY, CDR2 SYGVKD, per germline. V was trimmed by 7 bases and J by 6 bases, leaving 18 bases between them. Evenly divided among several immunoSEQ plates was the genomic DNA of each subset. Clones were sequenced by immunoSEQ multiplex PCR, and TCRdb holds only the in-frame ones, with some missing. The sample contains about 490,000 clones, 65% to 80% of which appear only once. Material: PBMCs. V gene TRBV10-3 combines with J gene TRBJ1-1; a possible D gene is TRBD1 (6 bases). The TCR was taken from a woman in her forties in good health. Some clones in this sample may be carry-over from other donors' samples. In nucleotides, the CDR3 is TGTGCCATCACTTCCCTAACAGGGTCGGCTGAAGCTTTCTTT. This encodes CAITSLTGSAEAFF.